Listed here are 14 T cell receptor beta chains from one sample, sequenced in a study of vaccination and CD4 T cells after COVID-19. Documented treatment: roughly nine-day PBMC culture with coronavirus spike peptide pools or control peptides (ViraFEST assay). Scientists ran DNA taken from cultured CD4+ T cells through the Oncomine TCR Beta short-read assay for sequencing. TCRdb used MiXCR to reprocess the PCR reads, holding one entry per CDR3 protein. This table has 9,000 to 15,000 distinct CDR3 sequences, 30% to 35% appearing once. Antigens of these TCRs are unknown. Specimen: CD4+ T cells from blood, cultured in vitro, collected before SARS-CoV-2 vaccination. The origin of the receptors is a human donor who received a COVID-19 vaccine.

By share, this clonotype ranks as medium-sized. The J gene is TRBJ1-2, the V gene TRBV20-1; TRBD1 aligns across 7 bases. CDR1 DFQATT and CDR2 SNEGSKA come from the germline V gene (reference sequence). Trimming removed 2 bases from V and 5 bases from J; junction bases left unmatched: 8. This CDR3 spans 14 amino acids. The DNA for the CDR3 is TGCAGTGCTAGATTAAAGGGGGCTCGGTATGGCTACACCTTC. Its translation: CSARLKGARYGYTF.

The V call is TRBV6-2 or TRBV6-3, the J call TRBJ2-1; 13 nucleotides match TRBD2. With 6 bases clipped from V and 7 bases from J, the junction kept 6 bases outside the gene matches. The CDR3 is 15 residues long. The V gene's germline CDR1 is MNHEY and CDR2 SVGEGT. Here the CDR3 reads CASSHRGLAGNEQFF. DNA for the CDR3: TGTGCCAGCAGCCACCGGGGACTAGCGGGGAATGAGCAGTTCTTC.

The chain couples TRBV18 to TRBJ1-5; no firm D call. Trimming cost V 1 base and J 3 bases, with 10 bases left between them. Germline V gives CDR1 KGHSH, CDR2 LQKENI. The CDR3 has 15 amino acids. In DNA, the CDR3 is TGTGCCAGCTCACCACTCGGGGAGGTCAATCAGCCCCAGCATTTT. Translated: CASSPLGEVNQPQHF.

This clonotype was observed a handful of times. DNA of the CDR3: TGTGCCAGCAGTGGACGAGGACAGCACTATGGCTACACCTTC. Amino acid sequence: CASSGRGQHYGYTF. V is TRBV25-1 and J is TRBJ1-2, with D maybe TRBD1 (6 bases). Deletions cut 4 bases from V and 3 bases from J, with 12 bases between. This CDR3 comprises 14 residues. CDR1 MGHDK and CDR2 SYGVNS come from the germline V gene.

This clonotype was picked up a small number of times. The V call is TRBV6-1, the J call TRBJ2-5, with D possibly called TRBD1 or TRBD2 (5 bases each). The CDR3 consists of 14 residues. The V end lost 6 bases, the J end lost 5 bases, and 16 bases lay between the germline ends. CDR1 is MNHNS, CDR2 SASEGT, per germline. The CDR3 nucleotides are TGTGCCAGCAGCTATCGACAGAGGGGCGAGACCCAGTACTTC. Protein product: CASSYRQRGETQYF.

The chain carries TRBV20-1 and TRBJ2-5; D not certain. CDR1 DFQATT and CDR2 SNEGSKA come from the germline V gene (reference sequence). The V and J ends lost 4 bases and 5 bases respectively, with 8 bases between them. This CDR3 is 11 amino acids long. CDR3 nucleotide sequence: TGCAGTGCTATAGTAGAGGAGACCCAGTACTTC. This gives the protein CSAIVEETQYF.

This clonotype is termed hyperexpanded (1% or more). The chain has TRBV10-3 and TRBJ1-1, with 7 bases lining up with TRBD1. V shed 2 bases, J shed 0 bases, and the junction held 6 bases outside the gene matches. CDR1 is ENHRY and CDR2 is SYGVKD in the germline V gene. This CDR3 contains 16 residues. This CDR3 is CAISEGFGQVNTEAFF. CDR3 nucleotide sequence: TGTGCCATCAGTGAGGGTTTTGGACAGGTGAACACTGAAGCTTTCTTT.

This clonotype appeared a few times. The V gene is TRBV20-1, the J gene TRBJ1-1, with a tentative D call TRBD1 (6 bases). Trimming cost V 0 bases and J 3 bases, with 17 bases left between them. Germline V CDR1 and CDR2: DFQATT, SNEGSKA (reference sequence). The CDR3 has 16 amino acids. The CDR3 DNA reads TGCAGTGCTAGAGAAGTTACAGGGATTCGGGACACTGAAGCTTTCTTT. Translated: CSAREVTGIRDTEAFF.

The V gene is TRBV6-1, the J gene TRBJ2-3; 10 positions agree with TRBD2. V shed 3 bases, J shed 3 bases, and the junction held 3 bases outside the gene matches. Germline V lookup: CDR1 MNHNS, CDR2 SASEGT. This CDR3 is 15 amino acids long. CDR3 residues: CASSEVSGRTDTQYF. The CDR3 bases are TGTGCCAGCAGTGAGGTTAGCGGGAGGACAGATACGCAGTATTTT.

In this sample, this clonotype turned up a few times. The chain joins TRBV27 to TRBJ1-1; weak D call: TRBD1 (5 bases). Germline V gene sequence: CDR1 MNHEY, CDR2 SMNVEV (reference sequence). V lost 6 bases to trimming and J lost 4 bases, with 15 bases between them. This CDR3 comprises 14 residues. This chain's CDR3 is CASRETVLSTEAFF. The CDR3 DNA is TGTGCCAGCAGAGAGACAGTATTGAGCACTGAAGCTTTCTTT.

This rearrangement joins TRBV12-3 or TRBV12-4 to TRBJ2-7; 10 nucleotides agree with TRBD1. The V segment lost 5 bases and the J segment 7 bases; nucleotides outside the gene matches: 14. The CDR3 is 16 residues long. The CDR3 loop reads CASSPPTGGGKGEQYF. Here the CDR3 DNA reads TGTGCCAGCAGTCCCCCGACAGGGGGCGGCAAGGGGGAGCAGTACTTC.

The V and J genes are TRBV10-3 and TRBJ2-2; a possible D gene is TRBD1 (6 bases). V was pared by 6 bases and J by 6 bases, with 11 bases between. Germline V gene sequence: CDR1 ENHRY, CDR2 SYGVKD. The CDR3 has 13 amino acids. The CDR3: CAIRDSRAGELFF. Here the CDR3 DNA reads TGTGCCATCAGGGACAGCCGGGCCGGGGAGCTGTTTTTT.

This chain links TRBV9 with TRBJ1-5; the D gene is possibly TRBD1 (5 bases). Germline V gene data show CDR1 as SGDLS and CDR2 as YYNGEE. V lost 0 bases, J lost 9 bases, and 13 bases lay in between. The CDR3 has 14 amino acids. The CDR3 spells CASSVDMGLGPQHF. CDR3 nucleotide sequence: TGTGCCAGCAGCGTAGATATGGGGCTAGGGCCCCAGCATTTT.

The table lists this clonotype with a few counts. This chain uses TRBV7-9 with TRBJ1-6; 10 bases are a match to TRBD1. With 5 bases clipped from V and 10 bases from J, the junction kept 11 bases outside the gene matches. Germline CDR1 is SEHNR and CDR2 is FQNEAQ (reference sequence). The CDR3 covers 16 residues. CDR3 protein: CASSPNRQGAGSPLHF. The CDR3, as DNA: TGTGCCAGCAGCCCTAATAGACAGGGGGCAGGATCACCCCTCCACTTT.